The 30 T cell receptor beta chains reported below all come from one sample, sequenced in a study of T-cell reconstitution after alpha-beta-depleted transplantation in children. The authors prepared the TCRbeta library with unique molecular identifiers. Via MiXCR, TCRdb re-called the PCR reads, giving one row per CDR3 protein. The repertoire consists of tens of thousands of distinct CDR3 sequences, with approximately 5% occurring once and the leading ten covering over 15%. The sample consisted of PBMCs, mostly from graft donor cells, taken 180 days after TCRalphabeta/CD19-depleted stem cell transplant. The receptors come from a boy under two years old who had a stem cell transplant for acute myeloid leukemia, so the T cells may come from the graft donor.

This sequence joins TRBV4-2 and TRBJ2-1, with TRBD2 matching 8 bases. The V segment lost 4 bases and the J segment 5 bases; nucleotides outside the gene matches: 13. CDR3 length: 17 amino acids. The germline V gene has CDR1 LGHNA and CDR2 YNFKEQ. The CDR3 bases are TGTGCCAGCAGCCCTGGCGGACTAGCTGGGGGGGACAATGAGCAGTTCTTC. It is translated as CASSPGGLAGGDNEQFF.

This clonotype was observed at least ten times. This sequence joins TRBV12-3 or TRBV12-4 and TRBJ1-4; 7 bases line up with TRBD1. Trimming cost V 5 bases and J 0 bases; bases outside gene matches: 15. The CDR3 covers 19 residues. The CDR3, as DNA: TGTGCCAGCAGTCCCCAGAGGGGGCGTAGTAGCTCAACTAATGAAAAACTGTTTTTT. It translates to CASSPQRGRSSSTNEKLFF.

This clonotype was picked up many times. The chain is built from TRBV25-1 and TRBJ1-2; 9 bases are a match to TRBD1. With V trimmed by 1 base and J by 7 bases, 16 bases remained unmatched. CDR1 is MGHDK and CDR2 is SYGVNS in the germline V gene. CDR3 length: 18 amino acids. This CDR3 reads CASSESKDRGYYIAGYTF. CDR3 sequence (DNA): TGTGCCAGCAGTGAATCGAAGGACAGGGGTTACTATATCGCTGGCTACACCTTC.

This clonotype was recorded at least ten times. This chain links TRBV6-2 or TRBV6-3 with TRBJ1-1; the D is unclear. The length of the CDR3 is 13 residues. V lost 2 bases and J lost 3, with 7 bases in between. Germline CDR1 is MNHEY and CDR2 is SVGEGT. CDR3 amino acids: CASSYGGHTEAFF. Written as DNA, the CDR3 is TGTGCCAGCAGTTACGGTGGACACACTGAAGCTTTCTTT.

This clonotype was observed at least ten times. The gene calls are TRBV7-9 and TRBJ1-2; D unclear. Trimming took off 3 bases at V and 8 bases at J, with 4 bases between the two ends. Germline V lookup: CDR1 SEHNR, CDR2 FQNEAQ (reference sequence). CDR3 length equals 10 residues. The CDR3 nucleotides are TGTGCCAGCAGCTTGGGGGGCTACACCTTC. It codes for CASSLGGYTF.

This clonotype occurred many times. The rearrangement links TRBV2 to TRBJ2-1; TRBD1 aligns across 7 bases. CDR1 is SNHLY, CDR2 FYNNEI, per germline. The J segment lost 4 bases and the V segment lost 10 bases, leaving 13 bases of the junction unmatched. The CDR3 is 15 amino acids. This CDR3 is CAILLRDSKYNEQFF. The CDR3 coding sequence is TGTGCCATCCTGCTAAGGGACAGTAAATACAATGAGCAGTTCTTC.

This clonotype was found many times. V usage is TRBV6-5 and J usage is TRBJ1-3; 10 bases agree with TRBD1. V trimming: 5 bases; J trimming: 0 bases; junction bases outside the gene matches: 7. This CDR3 contains 17 residues. Germline values: CDR1 MNHEY, CDR2 SVGAGI. CDR3 region: CASSPGTGAFSGNTIYF. CDR3 nucleotides: TGTGCCAGCAGTCCCGGGACAGGGGCCTTCTCTGGAAACACCATATATTTT.

There are many counts of this clonotype. The chain recombines TRBV7-6 with TRBJ2-3; TRBD2 agrees at 12 bases. The length of the CDR3 is 16 residues. CDR1 is SGHVS and CDR2 is FNYEAQ in the germline V gene. J was trimmed by 6 bases and V by 4 bases; bases with no gene match: 8. The CDR3 reads CASSWGSSGGADTQYF. CDR3 nucleotide sequence: TGTGCCAGCAGCTGGGGATCTAGCGGGGGGGCGGATACGCAGTATTTT.

Many counts were recorded for this clonotype. The chain carries TRBV5-1 and TRBJ2-5; 8 bases fit TRBD1. Unmatched junction bases numbered 5, after V lost 2 bases and J lost 5 bases. The CDR3 contains 14 residues. The germline CDR1 and CDR2 sequences are SGHRS and YFSETQ. The CDR3 DNA sequence: TGCGCCAGCAGCTTTGACAGGGGTAGCGAGACCCAGTACTTC. Protein: CASSFDRGSETQYF.

There are many counts of this clonotype. The rearrangement links TRBV11-2 to TRBJ2-7, with D perhaps assigned TRBD1 or TRBD2 (6 bases each). The CDR3 is 14 residues long. Trimming left V 5 bases short and J 6 bases short, with 17 bases between. In germline, CDR1 is SGHAT, CDR2 FQNNGV. CDR3 sequence: CASSIPGGYGEQYF. The CDR3 DNA reads as TGTGCCAGCAGCATCCCCGGGGGCTATGGCGAGCAGTACTTC.

Many counts were recorded for this clonotype. The DNA for the CDR3 is TGTGCCAGCAGCTCTATAGCCAAAAACATTCAGTACTTC. Translating it yields CASSSIAKNIQYF. This chain connects TRBV7-2 to TRBJ2-4; D remains ambiguous. Germline loops: CDR1 SGHTA, CDR2 FQGNSA. Deletions cut 4 bases from V and 0 bases from J, with 4 bases between. This CDR3 comprises 13 residues.

This clonotype was observed many times. V is TRBV6-5 and J is TRBJ2-1; 8 nucleotides line up with TRBD2. Germline V gives CDR1 MNHEY, CDR2 SVGAGI. V dropped 5 bases and J dropped 7; count of bases not matched to a gene: 10. The CDR3 has 15 residues. DNA for the CDR3: TGTGCCAGCAGTCCACCACTAAGCGGGGGAAATGAGCAGTTCTTC. Translated: CASSPPLSGGNEQFF.

This clonotype was recorded many times. J is TRBJ1-1 and V is TRBV18, with TRBD1 as a possible D gene (5 bases). The germline gives CDR1 KGHSH, CDR2 LQKENI. The CDR3 covers 16 residues. The V and J ends lost 2 bases and 1 base respectively, with 14 bases between them. CDR3 sequence reads: CASSPTSGRSNTEAFF. DNA for the CDR3: TGTGCCAGCTCACCAACGTCGGGACGATCGAACACTGAAGCTTTCTTT.

This clonotype has ten or more counts. The genes are TRBV5-1 and TRBJ2-7; D is unclear. Germline CDR1 SGHRS, CDR2 YFSETQ. The CDR3 covers 10 residues. The V and J ends lost 7 bases and 7 bases respectively, with 9 bases between them. Here the CDR3 reads CASWLREQYV. CDR3 sequence (DNA): TGCGCCAGCTGGCTTCGGGAGCAGTACGTC.

This clonotype was observed at least ten times. The chain couples TRBV28 to TRBJ2-7, with D possibly called TRBD1 or TRBD2 (6 bases each). CDR1 and CDR2 (germline): MDHEN, SYDVKM. Trimming cost V 2 bases and J 5 bases, with 13 bases left between them. This CDR3 region has 14 residues. CDR3 residues: CASSLRSGAHEQYV. The CDR3, as DNA: TGTGCCAGCAGTTTAAGGTCGGGGGCTCACGAGCAGTACGTC.

This clonotype was observed many times. The CDR3 region is CASSYFGGDTEAFF. The CDR3 region has the DNA TGTGCCAGCAGTTACTTCGGGGGGGACACTGAAGCTTTCTTT. The rearrangement uses TRBV6-5 and TRBJ1-1, with a weak D call TRBD1 (5 bases). CDR1 and CDR2 from the germline V gene are MNHEY and SVGAGI. This CDR3 comprises 14 residues. Trimming removed 1 base from V and 3 bases from J, with 9 bases in between.

The sample holds many counts of this clonotype. The chain recombines TRBV20-1 with TRBJ2-5; 9 bases agree with TRBD1. Germline trimming cut 1 base from V and 3 bases from J; bases unmatched to any gene: 6. Germline CDR1 reads DFQATT; CDR2 reads SNEGSKA (reference sequence). The CDR3 loop spans 15 amino acids. The CDR3 nucleotides read TGCAGTGCTAGAGTAGGGACAGGGTTCAAAGAGACCCAGTACTTC. It yields the protein CSARVGTGFKETQYF.

This clonotype was counted at least ten times. This chain uses TRBV14 with TRBJ2-7; maybe TRBD1 (5 bases). V was clipped by 1 base and J by 7 bases, with 11 bases between them. This CDR3 spans 13 amino acids. CDR1 is SGHDN, CDR2 FVKESK, per germline. The CDR3 reads CASSQVGAQEQYV. The CDR3 DNA sequence: TGTGCCAGCAGCCAAGTAGGGGCGCAGGAGCAGTACGTC.

This clonotype has ten or more counts. This rearrangement joins TRBV12-3 or TRBV12-4 to TRBJ2-5, with 8 bases that match TRBD1. V shed 8 bases and J 5 bases; nucleotides not matched to a gene: 13. CDR3 length: 15 amino acids. CDR3 amino acids: CASATDRVFWETQYF. CDR3 nucleotides: TGTGCCAGCGCGACGGACAGGGTTTTTTGGGAGACCCAGTACTTC.

Many counts were recorded for this clonotype. The gene calls are TRBV10-1 and TRBJ1-5; maybe TRBD1 (5 bases). Germline loops: CDR1 WNHNN, CDR2 SYGVQD (reference sequence). Trimming stripped 7 bases from V and 5 bases from J, with 15 bases between. The CDR3 extends over 14 amino acids. The CDR3, as DNA: TGCGCCAGCATTCCGTACTTCAGGGATCAGCCCCAGCATTTT. It is translated as CASIPYFRDQPQHF.

This clonotype was found many times. The chain combines TRBV20-1 with TRBJ2-1, with 7 positions matching TRBD1. Per the germline V gene, CDR1 is DFQATT and CDR2 is SNEGSKA (reference sequence). The length of the CDR3 is 14 residues. V trimming: 2 bases; J trimming: 3 bases; junction bases outside the gene matches: 4. CDR3 in DNA: TGCAGTGCTAGATCCGGGGACAGCTACAATGAGCAGTTCTTC. It encodes CSARSGDSYNEQFF.

This clonotype has a count of ten or more. This chain links TRBV27 with TRBJ2-3; 7 bases fit TRBD2. The V segment lost 2 bases and the J segment 4 bases; nucleotides outside the gene matches: 12. There are 17 residues in the CDR3. The germline V gene encodes CDR1 MNHEY and CDR2 SMNVEV (reference sequence). Here the CDR3 reads CASSLTRLLGGSDTQYF. The DNA of the CDR3 is TGTGCCAGCAGTTTAACCCGTCTCCTCGGGGGGTCAGATACGCAGTATTTT.

This clonotype has a count of ten or more. J is TRBJ2-7 and V is TRBV12-3 or TRBV12-4, with 7 bases aligning to TRBD2. This CDR3 contains 14 residues. With V trimmed by 3 bases and J by 0 bases, 2 bases remained unmatched. The CDR3 sequence: CASSLGGSSYEQYV. The CDR3 DNA is TGTGCCAGCAGTTTGGGCGGGAGCTCCTACGAGCAGTACGTC.

This clonotype was seen repeatedly, ten times or more. The genes are TRBV5-1 and TRBJ2-1; 7 bases align to TRBD1. V lost 4 bases and J lost 5; bases outside the gene matches: 6. Germline CDR1 and CDR2: SGHRS and YFSETQ. This CDR3 is 14 amino acids long. This CDR3 is CASSRTGLNNEQFF. The CDR3 DNA follows: TGCGCCAGCAGCCGGACAGGCCTGAACAATGAGCAGTTCTTC.

This clonotype was counted ten times or more. CDR3 region: CASSKSDRAYEQYF. The DNA of the CDR3 is TGTGCCAGCAGCAAATCGGACAGAGCCTACGAGCAGTACTTC. This chain connects TRBV21-1 to TRBJ2-7; the table gives TRBD1 as D, unverified against the DNA. TRBV21-1 constitutes a pseudogene. This CDR3 contains 14 residues.

This clonotype appeared many times. The rearrangement joins TRBV7-2 to TRBJ2-3; D is unresolved. The CDR3 is 14 amino acids. Trimming took off 3 bases at V and 0 bases at J, with 7 bases between the two ends. Germline assignment: CDR1 SGHTA and CDR2 FQGNSA. In DNA form, the CDR3 reads TGTGCCAGCAGCTTCCCCTCTAGCACAGATACGCAGTATTTT. As protein: CASSFPSSTDTQYF.

This clonotype was recorded at least ten times. The chain uses TRBV4-3 and TRBJ2-2; D is unclear. The CDR3 sequence is 12 residues long. With 3 bases removed from V and 4 bases from J, the gap between germline ends came to 3 bases. CDR1 LGHNA and CDR2 YSLEER come from the germline V gene. The CDR3 spells CASSHRTGELFF. CDR3 bases: TGCGCCAGCAGCCACCGCACCGGGGAGCTGTTTTTT.

This clonotype was recorded many times. This rearrangement joins TRBV7-2 to TRBJ2-1, with D tentatively TRBD2 (7 bases). CDR1 SGHTA and CDR2 FQGNSA come from the germline V gene. This CDR3 region has 18 residues. The V end lost 6 bases, the J end lost 10 bases, and 31 bases lay between the germline ends. CDR3 protein: CASRPPGRGTPPVREQFF. The CDR3 nucleotides are TGTGCCAGCAGGCCTCCAGGGAGGGGGACACCCCCGGTAAGGGAGCAGTTCTTC. The full variable domain, its missing parts supplied by reference TRBV7-2 and TRBJ2-1, is GAGVSQSPSNKVTEKGKDVELRCDPISGHTALYWYRQSLGQGLEFLIYFQGNSAPDKSGLPSDRFSAERTGGSVSTLTIQRTQQEDSAVYLCASRPPGRGTPPVREQFFGPGTRLTVL.

This clonotype has a count of ten or more. This chain connects TRBV7-9 to TRBJ1-1; D perhaps matches TRBD1 (6 bases). The CDR3 sequence is 14 residues long. The ends were cut back, 1 base at V and 4 bases at J, with 10 bases in the middle. The germline gives CDR1 SEHNR, CDR2 FQNEAQ (reference sequence). This CDR3 is CASSLEGGGTEAFF. CDR3 nucleotides: TGTGCCAGCAGCTTAGAAGGGGGGGGCACTGAAGCTTTCTTT. The full variable domain, its missing parts supplied by reference TRBV7-9 and TRBJ1-1, is DTGVSQNPRHKITKRGQNVTFRCDPISEHNRLYWYRQTLGQGPEFLTYFQNEAQLEKSRLLSDRFSAERPKGSFSTLEIQRTEQGDSAMYLCASSLEGGGTEAFFGQGTRLTVV.

This clonotype was counted many times. This chain links TRBV5-1 with TRBJ2-4; D may be TRBD1 or TRBD2 (5 bases each). The CDR3 is 14 amino acids. CDR1 is SGHRS, CDR2 YFSETQ, per germline. V was cut by 6 bases and J by 0 bases, with 10 bases left in between. In nucleotides, the CDR3 is TGCGCCAGCACCTCTGGGGGAGCCAAAAACATTCAGTACTTC. Its translation: CASTSGGAKNIQYF.